The 3 T cell receptor beta chains below were found in one sample sequenced in a study of graft-versus-host responses after intestinal transplantation. Data came from immunoSEQ multiplex PCR; TCRdb stores just in-frame clones and leaves some out. The sample holds about 90,000 clones; about 94% are singletons and the top ten take about 0.2%. Antigens of these TCRs are unknown. Source: unstimulated CD4+ T cells sorted from spleen or lymph node cells, taken before transplant. Source of these receptors: a human donor who was the organ donor for an intestinal transplant.

The chain links TRBV4-1 to TRBJ2-5, with 9 bases lining up with TRBD1. Germline V gives CDR1 MGHRA, CDR2 YSYEKL. V dropped 3 bases and J dropped 9; count of bases not matched to a gene: 11. The length of the CDR3 is 15 residues. The DNA of the CDR3 is TGCGCCAGCAGCCAGTGGGACAGGGCTGAGGAACCCCAGTACTTC. This codes for CASSQWDRAEEPQYF.

The chain carries TRBV6-5 and TRBJ1-1; unclear D gene. Germline V gene data show CDR1 as MNHEY and CDR2 as SVGAGI. V was pared by 5 bases and J by 12 bases, with 16 bases between. The CDR3 totals 12 residues. The CDR3 region has the DNA TGTGCCAGCAGTGAAGAAAGAGGGCTCACTTTCTTT. It translates to CASSEERGLTFF.

The chain joins TRBV6-5 to TRBJ2-5; D is undetermined. In germline, CDR1 is MNHEY, CDR2 SVGAGI. V was cut by 0 bases and J by 3 bases, with 8 bases left in between. The CDR3 runs 14 residues. The CDR3 sequence is CASSYSRHKETQYF. CDR3 nucleotides: TGTGCCAGCAGTTACTCGAGACATAAAGAGACCCAGTACTTC.